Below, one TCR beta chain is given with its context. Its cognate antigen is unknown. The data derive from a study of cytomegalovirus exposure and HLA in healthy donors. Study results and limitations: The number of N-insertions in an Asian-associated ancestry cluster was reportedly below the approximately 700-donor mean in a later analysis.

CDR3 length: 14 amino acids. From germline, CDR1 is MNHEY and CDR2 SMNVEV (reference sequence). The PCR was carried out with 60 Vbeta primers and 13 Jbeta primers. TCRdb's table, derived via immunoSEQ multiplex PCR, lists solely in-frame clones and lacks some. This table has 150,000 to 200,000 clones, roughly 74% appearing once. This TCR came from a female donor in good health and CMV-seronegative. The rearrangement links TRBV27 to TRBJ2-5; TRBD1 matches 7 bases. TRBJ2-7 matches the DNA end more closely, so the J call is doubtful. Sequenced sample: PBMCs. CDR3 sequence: CASSFYRGRHEQYF. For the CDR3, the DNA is TGTGCCAGCAGTTTTTACAGGGGTCGGCACGAGCAGTACTTC.